This is a list of T cell receptor beta chains from one sample in a study of blood T cell repertoires in COVID-19. Sequenced by immunoSEQ multiplex PCR; TCRdb stores in-frame clones only, minus some. The data hold under 130,000 clones, with 85% to 90% observed a single time. Source material: peripheral blood. Receptors originate from a woman aged 80 or over with acute or convalescent COVID-19. Each CDR3 is given with its conserved first and last residue. Fields, in order: D gene, clone size, J gene, V gene, CDR3 DNA, CDR3 protein. A D gene is named only where the DNA matches it firmly. A clone size is listed for some rows: how often the clone was seen (once, few, many), or a class if it is expanded.

NA	NA	TRBJ2-7	TRBV2	TGTGCCAGCAGACAGGGCTACGAGCAGTACTTC	CASRQGYEQYF
NA	once	TRBJ2-3	TRBV27	TGTGCCAGCAGTTTATCCCGGTCGCTTGTCTCCCTAATCACAGATACGCAGTATTTT	CASSLSRSLVSLITDTQYF
NA	NA	TRBJ1-2	TRBV30	TGTGCCTTCCCCCCGGGAGGGGAGGGCGGTGGCTACACCTTC	CAFPPGGEGGGYTF
NA	once	TRBJ2-7	TRBV7-8	TGTGCCAGCAGCTTAGGGGGGGTACCCTACGAGCAGTACTTC	CASSLGGVPYEQYF
NA	NA	TRBJ2-5	TRBV5-4	TGTGCCAGCAGCCGTCGGGACAACCAAGAGACCCAGTACTTC	CASSRRDNQETQYF
TRBD1	NA	TRBJ1-5	TRBV30	TGTGCCTGGAGTCAACAGGGGCGCCTAGCAAATCAGCCCCAGCATTTT	CAWSQQGRLANQPQHF
NA	NA	TRBJ1-3	TRBV7-9	TGTGCCAGCAGCACAACCAGGGGACACACAAGATCTGGAAACACCATATATTTT	CASSTTRGHTRSGNTIYF
TRBD2	NA	TRBJ2-7	TRBV11-2	TGTGCCAGCAGCTTAATGGGACTAGCGCGCCACGAGCAGTACTTC	CASSLMGLARHEQYF
NA	NA	TRBJ1-6	TRBV18	TGTGCCAGCTCGGCCACCGGGGGTTATAATTCACCCCTCCACTTT	CASSATGGYNSPLHF
TRBD1	NA	TRBJ2-7	TRBV4-2	TGTGCCAGCAGCAAAACAGGGGGCGTCTTCTCCTACGAGCAGTACTTC	CASSKTGGVFSYEQYF
NA	NA	TRBJ2-1	TRBV3-1/TRBV3-2	TGTGCCAGCAGCTGGGGCGGCAGAATTGAGCAGTTCTTC	CASSWGGRIEQFF
NA	NA	TRBJ2-7	TRBV5-1	TGCGCCAGCAGCTTGAGGGGGTGGGGATCCTACGAGCAGTACTTC	CASSLRGWGSYEQYF
TRBD1	once	TRBJ2-1	TRBV7-6	TGTGCCAGCAGCCTCGGACAGGGTGGGGGGTATGAGCAGTTCTTC	CASSLGQGGGYEQFF
TRBD1	NA	TRBJ1-2	TRBV24-1	TGTGCCACCAGCCAACCGGGACAGGGAAACTATGGCTACACCTTC	CATSQPGQGNYGYTF
TRBD1	NA	TRBJ1-2	TRBV9	TGTGCCAGCAGCGGACAGGGATTAGGTGGCTACACCTTC	CASSGQGLGGYTF
NA	NA	TRBJ1-5	TRBV10-3	TGTGCCATCAGTGACCTATTGGGCCAGCCCCAGCATTTT	CAISDLLGQPQHF
TRBD2	NA	TRBJ2-7	TRBV7-9	TGTGCCAGCAGCCCACGGGCTAGCGGGGATTACGAGCAGTACTTC	CASSPRASGDYEQYF
TRBD1	NA	TRBJ2-7	TRBV18	TGTGCCAGCTCACCGAGGGACAGAACCTTCTACGAGCAGTACTTC	CASSPRDRTFYEQYF
NA	NA	TRBJ1-4	TRBV11-2	TGTGCCAGCAGCCGGATCCAGGGCCCAACTAATGAAAAACTGTTTTTT	CASSRIQGPTNEKLFF
TRBD1	once	TRBJ1-1	TRBV14	TGTGCCAGCAGCCAACACAGGGGGATCACTGAAGCTTTCTTT	CASSQHRGITEAFF
TRBD1	NA	TRBJ1-5	TRBV19	TGTGCCAGCCACGACAGGGACTATCAGCCCCAGCATTTT	CASHDRDYQPQHF
NA	NA	TRBJ1-2	TRBV11-2	TGTGCCAGCAGCGGGTGGGGAGAGGATGGCTATGGCTACACCTTC	CASSGWGEDGYGYTF
NA	once	TRBJ1-2	TRBV2	TGTGCCAGCAGTGGGCAGGGTGAAGGCTACACCTTC	CASSGQGEGYTF
TRBD1	NA	TRBJ2-1	TRBV19	TGTGCCAGTAGAATGACAGGGGTTCCGATCGGTGAGCAGTTCTTC	CASRMTGVPIGEQFF
NA	NA	TRBJ1-1	TRBV5-6	TGTGCCAGCAGCTTGTTAGCAGGGGTGAACACTGAAGCTTTCTTT	CASSLLAGVNTEAFF
NA	NA	TRBJ2-3	TRBV5-1	TGCGCCAGCAGCTTGGACTTAATTAGCACAGATACGCAGTATTTT	CASSLDLISTDTQYF
TRBD2	NA	TRBJ2-4	TRBV9	TGTGCCAGCAGCGTTAACGCGGGGGGAGACATTCAGTACTTC	CASSVNAGGDIQYF
TRBD2	once	TRBJ2-5	TRBV28	TGTGCCAGCAGTTTAGCGGGGGGAGCTTTGTTGGGCCAGTACTTC	CASSLAGGALLGQYF
NA	few	TRBJ2-3	TRBV13	TGTGCCAGCAGCTTTATAGGCTGGGGGCACAGAGGCACAGATACGCAGTATTTT	CASSFIGWGHRGTDTQYF
TRBD1	NA	TRBJ1-6	TRBV28	TGTGCCAGCACCGAGACCGGGACAGGGGGACTGTCCCTCCACTTT	CASTETGTGGLSLHF
TRBD1	NA	TRBJ1-1	TRBV20-1	TGCAGTGCTAGTGGACAGGGGAACATGAACACTGAAGCTTTCTTT	CSASGQGNMNTEAFF
NA	once	TRBJ2-1	TRBV29-1	TGCAGCGTTGGAGAGGCTTACAATGAGCAGTTCTTC	CSVGEAYNEQFF
TRBD1	NA	TRBJ1-1	TRBV23-1	TGCGCCAGCAGTCAATCGACGGGACAGGGGGCGCCCACTGAAGCTTTCTTT	CASSQSTGQGAPTEAFF
TRBD1	NA	TRBJ1-2	TRBV4-3	TGCGCCAGCAGCCAAAGCCGCGGGACAGGGGGCGACTATGGCTACACCTTC	CASSQSRGTGGDYGYTF
TRBD1	NA	TRBJ1-3	TRBV6-6	TGTGCCAGCAGGGACAGGGGGTCTGGAAACACCATATATTTT	CASRDRGSGNTIYF
TRBD1	NA	TRBJ2-3	TRBV27	TGTGCCAGCCGGACAGGGGGGCGCACAGATACGCAGTATTTT	CASRTGGRTDTQYF
NA	NA	TRBJ1-4	TRBV10-1	TGCGCCAGCAGACTGAGAAGGGACACTGGTGAAAAACTGTTTTTT	CASRLRRDTGEKLFF
NA	once	TRBJ2-7	TRBV5-1	TGCGCCAGCAGCTTGGGGGCAGTATACGAGCAGTACTTC	CASSLGAVYEQYF
NA	NA	TRBJ2-3	TRBV18	TGTGCCAGCTCACCACTAGGAGGGGATGGCACAGATACGCAGTATTTT	CASSPLGGDGTDTQYF